This TCR beta chain came from a study of T-cell reconstitution after alpha-beta-depleted transplantation in children. TCRbeta library preparation incorporated unique molecular identifiers. One entry per CDR3 protein, called by TCRdb with MiXCR from the PCR reads. The sample consists of about 160,000 distinct CDR3 sequences, roughly 11% of them appearing once. Looked up from germline, CDR1 is KGHSH and CDR2 is LQKENI. This CDR3 spans 11 amino acids. Concerning this clonotype: Since a much larger clone is just one base distant, this may be a read error.

V is TRBV18 and J is TRBJ1-2; no clear D gene. Material: PBMCs, obtained before TCRalphabeta/CD19-depleted stem cell transplant. This TCR was sampled from a boy younger than 10 with acute myeloid leukemia, due to receive a stem cell transplant. As DNA, the CDR3 is TGTGCCAGCTCATGCCTAGATGGCTACCCCTTC. It translates to CASSCLDGYPF.